This T cell receptor beta chain was sequenced during a study of T cells in Graves' hyperthyroidism and ophthalmopathy. This clonotype appeared many times. The V gene end was trimmed by 2 bases and the J gene end by 4 bases; junction bases not matched to a gene: 7. The CDR3 totals 15 residues. CDR1 is MNHNY, CDR2 SVGAGI, per germline (reference sequence). RNA transcripts were the template for amplifying TCR beta CDR3 regions. With the HTBI primer set, the TCR CDR3 went through a first round of RT-PCR. TCRdb passed the multiplex PCR reads through MiXCR, listing each CDR3 protein once. This sample has fewer than 350,000 distinct CDR3 sequences; over 20% occur once, and the top ten carry 50%.

What was sequenced was blood. The source of this sequence is a woman aged 45-65 years with Graves' hyperthyroidism. V usage is TRBV6-6 and J usage is TRBJ1-2, with TRBD1 identical over 7 bases. The DNA for the CDR3 is TGTGCCAGCAGTTACCGGGGGACAGACTTCTATGGCTACACCTTC. Amino acids: CASSYRGTDFYGYTF.